Presented here are 8 T cell receptor beta chains from one specimen sequenced in a study of early T cells in non-severe SARS-CoV-2 infection. MiXCR was run by TCRdb on the 5' RACE reads, yielding one entry per CDR3 protein. Here the sample spans some 77,000 distinct CDR3 sequences, 7.5% to 10% being singletons. The sequencing input was whole blood. The receptors shown here come from an adult who was a healthcare worker with PCR-confirmed SARS-CoV-2 infection or an uninfected control (not recorded which).

This clonotype has only a few counts. The rearrangement joins TRBV3-1 to TRBJ2-1, with TRBD1 matching 7 bases. CDR3 length equals 13 residues. The germline gives CDR1 LGHDT, CDR2 YNNKEL (reference sequence). V shed 3 bases and J 5 bases; nucleotides not matched to a gene: 1. CDR3 sequence: CASSHRGNNEQFF. The CDR3 DNA is TGTGCCAGCAGCCACAGGGGGAACAATGAGCAGTTCTTC.

DNA for the CDR3: TGTGCCAGCAGTTTACGCCAGGGGGCCGGGGAGCTGTTTTTT. Amino acids: CASSLRQGAGELFF. The gene calls are TRBV28 and TRBJ2-2; 7 bases are a match to TRBD1. CDR1 MDHEN and CDR2 SYDVKM come from the germline V gene. This CDR3 is built from 14 residues. Unmatched junction bases numbered 3, after V lost 2 bases and J lost 6 bases.

This clonotype was recorded at least ten times. The V and J genes are TRBV30 and TRBJ2-2; 11 nucleotides agree with TRBD2. The CDR3 has 15 amino acids. Trimming cost V 3 bases and J 8 bases; bases outside gene matches: 8. CDR1 GTSNPN and CDR2 SVGIG come from the germline V gene (reference sequence). CDR3: CAWRLAGASAGELFF. The DNA for the CDR3 is TGTGCCTGGAGACTAGCGGGAGCGTCCGCGGGGGAGCTGTTTTTT.

This clonotype was picked up many times. V and J are TRBV11-3 and TRBJ2-7, with TRBD1 identical over 7 bases. Trimming at V came to 1 base and at J to 5 bases, leaving 8 bases not matched to a gene. Germline CDR1 SGHNT, CDR2 YENEEA. The length of the CDR3 is 15 residues. The CDR3 DNA reads as TGTGCCAGCAGCTTAGGCCGGGACAGTGTTCACGAGCAGTACTTC. The encoded protein is CASSLGRDSVHEQYF.

At least ten counts were recorded for this clonotype. The rearrangement links TRBV12-3 or TRBV12-4 to TRBJ2-3; D is unclear. The CDR3 consists of 16 residues. The ends were cut back, 1 base at V and 6 bases at J, with 17 bases in the middle. CDR3 in DNA: TGTGCCAGCAGTTTAGGCTTTCAACCTGGGTCTGATACGCAGTATTTT. This codes for CASSLGFQPGSDTQYF.

There are many counts of this clonotype. The genes are TRBV5-1 and TRBJ1-2, with D possibly being TRBD1 (6 bases). The CDR3 totals 16 residues. Per the germline V gene, CDR1 is SGHRS and CDR2 is YFSETQ. V was clipped by 3 bases and J by 11 bases, with 26 bases between them. The DNA for the CDR3 is TGCGCCAGCAGCTCTGGGGCCGGGGGCCCCCTTTCCAGATACACCTTC. Translation: CASSSGAGGPLSRYTF.

The V call is TRBV27, the J call TRBJ2-2, with D possibly called TRBD1 or TRBD2 (5 bases each). The CDR3 sequence is 15 residues long. Trimming shortened V by 8 bases and J by 4 bases, and 17 bases separated the two germline ends. CDR1 is MNHEY, CDR2 SMNVEV, per germline (reference sequence). This chain's CDR3 is CASRFGTDFTGELFF. The CDR3, as DNA: TGTGCCAGCCGCTTTGGGACCGATTTCACCGGGGAGCTGTTTTTT.

This clonotype has just a few counts. The J gene is TRBJ2-1, the V gene TRBV7-2; D may be TRBD2 (6 bases). This CDR3 is 16 amino acids long. Germline V lookup: CDR1 SGHTA, CDR2 FQGNSA. V lost 2 bases and J lost 8, with 19 bases in between. The CDR3 DNA is TGTGCCAGCAGCTTATCGCGGCTAGCGAGGGCCGATGAGCAGTTCTTC. It translates to CASSLSRLARADEQFF.